The 23 T cell receptor beta chains below were found in one sample sequenced in a study of early T cells in non-severe SARS-CoV-2 infection. TCRdb passed the 5' RACE reads through MiXCR, listing each CDR3 protein once. This table has more than 85,000 distinct CDR3 sequences, over 15% appearing once. Sequenced sample: whole blood. These receptors all come from an adult who was a healthcare worker with PCR-confirmed SARS-CoV-2 infection or an uninfected control (not recorded which).

This clonotype appeared many times. V and J are TRBV11-2 and TRBJ1-1; D not certain. Per germline, CDR1 SGHAT and CDR2 FQNNGV. The CDR3 loop spans 12 amino acids. V gave up 10 bases and J gave up 6 bases, with 15 bases separating them. In DNA form, the CDR3 reads TGTGCCACCGAGGGCAACAAACCTGAAGCTTTCTTT. It is translated as CATEGNKPEAFF.

This clonotype was seen more than once but under ten times. The CDR3 DNA reads as TGTGCCAGCAGCTCCCCCGACAAGGGAATCTCCTACGAGCAGTACTTC. Encoded protein: CASSSPDKGISYEQYF. This rearrangement joins TRBV7-9 to TRBJ2-7; no clear D gene. Trimming took 4 bases from V and 0 from J, leaving 16 bases between them. The CDR3 consists of 16 residues. Germline V gene data show CDR1 as SEHNR and CDR2 as FQNEAQ (reference sequence). Full variable domain (rest looked up from reference TRBV7-9 and TRBJ2-7): DTGVSQNPRHKITKRGQNVTFRCDPISEHNRLYWYRQTLGQGPEFLTYFQNEAQLEKSRLLSDRFSAERPKGSFSTLEIQRTEQGDSAMYLCASSSPDKGISYEQYFGPGTRLTVT.

This clonotype has more than one count but fewer than ten. V gene TRBV6-1 combines with J gene TRBJ1-5; D gene ambiguous. V lost 0 bases to trimming and J lost 6 bases, with 9 bases between them. Germline V lookup: CDR1 MNHNS, CDR2 SASEGT. This CDR3 is 14 amino acids long. This CDR3 reads CASSEAGLSQPQHF. In DNA, the CDR3 is TGTGCCAGCAGTGAAGCAGGCTTGAGTCAGCCCCAGCATTTT.

The sample holds a few counts of this clonotype. The chain is built from TRBV30 and TRBJ1-1, with a tentative D call TRBD1 (5 bases). V dropped 0 bases and J dropped 1 base, with 6 bases sitting between them. The CDR3 sequence is 13 residues long. Germline lookup yields CDR1 GTSNPN and CDR2 SVGIG (reference sequence). CDR3 bases: TGTGCCTGGAGTGTCCAGGGGAACACTGAAGCTTTCTTT. Protein sequence: CAWSVQGNTEAFF.

This clonotype has more than one count but fewer than ten. The rearrangement joins TRBV7-8 to TRBJ2-3; D is perhaps TRBD1 or TRBD2 (5 bases each). The CDR3 extends over 15 amino acids. The germline V gene has CDR1 SGHVS and CDR2 FQNEAQ. The V end lost 0 bases, the J end lost 1 base, and 8 bases lay between the germline ends. The CDR3 bases are TGTGCCAGCAGCTTAGCGGTGGGGGGCACAGATACGCAGTATTTT. Encoded protein: CASSLAVGGTDTQYF.

This chain connects TRBV29-1 to TRBJ2-1; 13 bases are a match to TRBD2. The germline CDR1 and CDR2 sequences are SQVTM and ANQGSEA. The CDR3 is 14 amino acids. V trimming: 8 bases; J trimming: 6 bases; junction bases outside the gene matches: 7. In DNA form, the CDR3 reads TGCAGCCCTATGACTAGCGGGGGGACCAATGAGCAGTTCTTC. Its protein is CSPMTSGGTNEQFF.

This clonotype was detected many times. The chain recombines TRBV11-2 with TRBJ2-1; the match to TRBD2 covers 7 bases. With V trimmed by 2 bases and J by 9 bases, 19 bases remained unmatched. CDR3 length: 18 amino acids. Germline assignment: CDR1 SGHAT and CDR2 FQNNGV. For the CDR3, the DNA is TGTGCCAGCAGCTTATTGGGAGGGACTACCGCCCTAGTGGTTGAGCAGTTCTTC. Its protein is CASSLLGGTTALVVEQFF.

V usage is TRBV7-2 and J usage is TRBJ1-2; perhaps TRBD1 as D (5 bases). This CDR3 comprises 13 residues. The V gene lost 2 bases and the J gene lost 8 bases, with 12 bases spanning the gap. Germline values: CDR1 SGHTA, CDR2 FQGNSA. The CDR3 DNA follows: TGTGCCAGCAGCTTATTTAGGGGTGAGGGCTACACCTTC. Protein: CASSLFRGEGYTF.

The chain employs TRBV27 and TRBJ1-5, with no clear D. Trimming cost V 5 bases and J 3 bases, with 17 bases left between them. Per germline, CDR1 MNHEY and CDR2 SMNVEV (reference sequence). The CDR3 has 16 residues. The CDR3 DNA sequence: TGTGCCAGCAGTAACCACCCCCTGGGTACCAATCAGCCCCAGCATTTT. Protein: CASSNHPLGTNQPQHF.

This chain connects TRBV20-1 to TRBJ2-5, with D tentatively TRBD2 (7 bases). V was cut by 0 bases and J by 3 bases, with 14 bases left in between. Germline CDR1 DFQATT, CDR2 SNEGSKA (reference sequence). The CDR3 runs to 15 residues. The CDR3 region is CSARDPRGAEETQYF. DNA of the CDR3: TGCAGTGCTAGAGATCCCCGGGGGGCGGAAGAGACCCAGTACTTC.

This clonotype has a single count. The rearrangement uses TRBV4-3 and TRBJ2-2; D uncertain. The CDR3 totals 11 residues. Germline CDR1 and CDR2: LGHNA and YSLEER. V dropped 1 base and J dropped 8 bases, with 2 bases sitting between them. The CDR3 sequence: CASSQVGELFF. In nucleotides, the CDR3 is TGCGCCAGCAGCCAAGTAGGGGAGCTGTTTTTT.

This clonotype showed up just a few times. V is TRBV28 and J is TRBJ1-2; maybe TRBD1 (5 bases). Deletions cut 3 bases from V and 2 bases from J, with 13 bases between. This CDR3 contains 15 residues. From germline, CDR1 is MDHEN and CDR2 SYDVKM. CDR3 loop: CASSLKGEWNYGYTF. CDR3 bases: TGTGCCAGCAGTTTGAAAGGGGAATGGAACTATGGCTACACCTTC.

In this sample, this clonotype turned up many times. The rearrangement joins TRBV25-1 to TRBJ1-5; D may be TRBD1 (6 bases). V lost 3 bases to trimming and J lost 3 bases, with 12 bases between them. Looked up from germline, CDR1 is MGHDK and CDR2 is SYGVNS. The CDR3 is made up of 15 amino acids. As DNA, the CDR3 is TGTGCCAGCAGTGAGCCAGGGGAATACAATCAGCCCCAGCATTTT. Encoded protein: CASSEPGEYNQPQHF.

The rearrangement links TRBV11-2 to TRBJ2-2, with 8 positions matching TRBD1. The CDR3 sequence is 17 residues long. Germline CDR1 is SGHAT and CDR2 is FQNNGV. V trimming: 4 bases; J trimming: 3 bases; junction bases outside the gene matches: 10. The CDR3 DNA reads TGTGCCAGCAGCTACGCGATGACAGGGGCCGACACCGGGGAGCTGTTTTTT. This gives the protein CASSYAMTGADTGELFF.

This clonotype was counted only a few times. The chain carries TRBV11-2 and TRBJ2-1; 10 nucleotides align to TRBD2. Germline-derived CDR1 and CDR2 are SGHAT and FQNNGV. V shed 4 bases, J shed 2 bases, and the junction held 5 bases outside the gene matches. The CDR3 covers 16 residues. This chain's CDR3 is CASSSWTSGTYNEQFF. In DNA form, the CDR3 reads TGTGCCAGCAGCTCGTGGACTAGCGGAACCTACAATGAGCAGTTCTTC.

The chain combines TRBV7-9 with TRBJ1-3; TRBD1 is a possible D gene (6 bases). Deletions cut 4 bases from V and 0 bases from J, with 16 bases between. The V gene's germline CDR1 is SEHNR and CDR2 FQNEAQ (reference sequence). This CDR3 has 17 residues. The CDR3 region has the DNA TGTGCCAGCAGCTCTCTCAGGGGAAACCCCTCTGGAAACACCATATATTTT. This translates into CASSSLRGNPSGNTIYF.

The chain is built from TRBV24-1 and TRBJ2-7; perhaps D is TRBD1 or TRBD2 (6 bases each). The CDR3 covers 14 residues. Trimming removed 5 bases from V and 4 bases from J, with 14 bases in between. Germline CDR1 reads KGHDR; CDR2 reads SFDVKD. Here the CDR3 reads CATSVSGAHYEQYF. DNA of the CDR3: TGTGCCACCAGTGTTTCGGGGGCTCATTACGAGCAGTACTTC.

In its sample, this clonotype was seen a few times. The genes are TRBV18 and TRBJ1-6, with D uncertain. The CDR3 extends over 17 amino acids. CDR1 and CDR2 (germline): KGHSH, LQKENI. Trimming took off 3 bases at V and 0 bases at J, with 12 bases between the two ends. For the CDR3, the DNA is TGTGCCAGCTCACCTGGCTACTCGAGCTCCTATAATTCACCCCTCCACTTT. Translated, it gives CASSPGYSSSYNSPLHF.

This clonotype occurred once. A much larger clone lies a single base off, so this may be a read error. The rearrangement joins TRBV27 to TRBJ1-1; D call uncertain. CDR1 and CDR2 (germline): MNHEY, SMNVEV (reference sequence). Trimming pared 3 bases from V and 4 bases from J, leaving 15 bases between. The CDR3 consists of 15 residues. The chain's CDR3 is CASSFKNGGSTEAFF. CDR3 coding DNA: TGTGCCAGCAGTTTCAAGAATGGAGGGAGCACTGAAGCTTTCTTT.

Many counts were recorded for this clonotype. The rearrangement uses TRBV27 and TRBJ2-7; 10 bases agree with TRBD2. From germline, CDR1 is MNHEY and CDR2 SMNVEV (reference sequence). This CDR3 has 14 amino acids. V lost 7 bases to trimming and J lost 0 bases; unmatched junction nucleotides: 3. The chain's CDR3 is CASNPSGSSYEQYF. The DNA for the CDR3 is TGTGCCAGCAATCCTAGCGGGAGCTCCTACGAGCAGTACTTC.

The CDR3 sequence: CASSVPPDTQYF. The CDR3 DNA follows: TGTGCCAGCAGTGTGCCTCCAGATACGCAGTATTTT. The J gene is TRBJ2-3, the V gene TRBV2, with D unclear. CDR1 is SNHLY and CDR2 is FYNNEI in the germline V gene. Trimming took 4 bases from V and 4 from J, leaving 6 bases between them. CDR3 length: 12 residues.

CDR3 nucleotides: TGTGCTAGTGGTTTGATCCCGGGGGCTTGGACAGATACGCAGTATTTT. Its protein product is CASGLIPGAWTDTQYF. The chain uses TRBV12-5 and TRBJ2-3, with D perhaps assigned TRBD1 or TRBD2 (6 bases each). The germline CDR1 and CDR2 sequences are LGHNT and FRNRAP. The CDR3 consists of 16 residues. V was clipped by 2 bases and J by 3 bases, with 15 bases between them.

This clonotype was counted between two and nine times. This chain uses TRBV20-1 with TRBJ2-7; TRBD1 aligns across 10 bases. The trim removed 4 bases at V and 6 bases at J, leaving 9 bases unmatched. There are 14 residues in the CDR3. Germline V CDR1 and CDR2: DFQATT, SNEGSKA (reference sequence). The CDR3 DNA is TGCAGTGCTATCCCGGGACAGGGGTCCGCCGAGCAGTACTTC. Translated, it gives CSAIPGQGSAEQYF.